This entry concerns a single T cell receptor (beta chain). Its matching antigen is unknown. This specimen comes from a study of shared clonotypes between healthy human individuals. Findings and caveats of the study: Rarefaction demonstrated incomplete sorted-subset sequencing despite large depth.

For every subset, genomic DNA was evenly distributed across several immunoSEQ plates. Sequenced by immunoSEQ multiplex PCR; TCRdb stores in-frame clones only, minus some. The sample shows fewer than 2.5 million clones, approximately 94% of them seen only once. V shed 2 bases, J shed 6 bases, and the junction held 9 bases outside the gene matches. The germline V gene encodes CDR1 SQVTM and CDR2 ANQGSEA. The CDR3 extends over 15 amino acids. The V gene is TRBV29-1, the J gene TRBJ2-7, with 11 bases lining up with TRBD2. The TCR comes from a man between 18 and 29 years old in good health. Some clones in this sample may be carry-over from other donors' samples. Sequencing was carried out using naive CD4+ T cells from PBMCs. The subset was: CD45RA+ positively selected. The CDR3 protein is CSVETSTSGTGEQYF. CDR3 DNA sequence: TGCAGCGTTGAAACCTCGACTAGCGGGACTGGCGAGCAGTACTTC.